This T cell receptor beta chain derives from a study of blood T cell repertoires in COVID-19. Study-level background: T cells, B-cell-depleted T cells, or PBMCs provided the cDNA or gDNA that served as material.

The V end lost 2 bases, the J end lost 0 bases, and 4 bases lay between the germline ends. This CDR3 comprises 13 residues. Per germline, CDR1 SGHTA and CDR2 FQGTGA. Measured with immunoSEQ multiplex PCR; TCRdb has only the in-frame clones, and not every one. Of about 360,000 clones listed, 70% to 90% are singletons. The sample was peripheral blood. The V and J genes are TRBV7-3 and TRBJ1-1; D uncertain. The receptor comes from a human donor in a cohort sampled during active COVID-19. The CDR3 reads CASSLSLNTEAFF. For the CDR3, the DNA is TGTGCCAGCAGCTTATCCTTGAACACTGAAGCTTTCTTT.